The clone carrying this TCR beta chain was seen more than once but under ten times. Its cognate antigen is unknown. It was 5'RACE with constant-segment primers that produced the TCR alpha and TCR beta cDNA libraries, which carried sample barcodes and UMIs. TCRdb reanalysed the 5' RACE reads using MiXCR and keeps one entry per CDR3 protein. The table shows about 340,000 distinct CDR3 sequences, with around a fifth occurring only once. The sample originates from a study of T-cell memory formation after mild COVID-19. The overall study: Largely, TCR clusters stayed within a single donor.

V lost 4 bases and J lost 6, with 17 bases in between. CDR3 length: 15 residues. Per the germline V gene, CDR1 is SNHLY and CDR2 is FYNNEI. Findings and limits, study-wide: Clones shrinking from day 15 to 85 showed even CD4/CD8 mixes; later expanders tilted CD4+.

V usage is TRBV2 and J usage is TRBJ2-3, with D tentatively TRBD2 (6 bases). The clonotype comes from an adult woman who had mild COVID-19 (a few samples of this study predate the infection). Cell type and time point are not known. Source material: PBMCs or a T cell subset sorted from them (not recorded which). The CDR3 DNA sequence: TGTGCCAGCAGTGGCTTTCGGGAGACCCGGGATACGCAGTATTTT. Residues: CASSGFRETRDTQYF. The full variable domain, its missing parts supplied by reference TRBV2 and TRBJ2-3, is EPEVTQTPSHQVTQMGQEVILRCVPISNHLYFYWYRQILGQKVEFLVSFYNNEISEKSEIFDDQFSVERPDGSNFTLKIRSTKLEDSAMYFCASSGFRETRDTQYFGPGTRLTVL.